The TCR beta chain under discussion was sequenced for a study of shared clonotypes between healthy human individuals. This CDR3 has 16 amino acids. Trimming took 1 base from V and 4 from J; bases not matched to a gene: 4. The germline V gene encodes CDR1 SGHAT and CDR2 FQNNGV. CD8 cells regarded as naive lacked CD45RO, were positively chosen for CCR7, and omitted terminally differentiated effector memory CD45RA+ cells. As regards this clone: Its antigen is not identified.

Study-wide findings and caveats: Clonotypes not shared had lower generation probabilities than those common to all four donors.

Samples underwent the assay at deep level. Measured with immunoSEQ multiplex PCR; TCRdb has only the in-frame clones, and not every one. The top ten hold about 0.22% of the sample, which has approximately 840,000 clones, 96% seen once. This receptor was taken from a man aged 25 to 45 in good health. The V gene is TRBV11-2, the J gene TRBJ2-2; TRBD2 matches 9 bases. The specimen sequenced was naive CD8+ T cells sorted from blood. The CDR3: CASSLALAGPTGELFF. The CDR3 DNA follows: TGTGCCAGCAGCTTAGCTCTAGCGGGGCCCACCGGGGAGCTGTTTTTT.